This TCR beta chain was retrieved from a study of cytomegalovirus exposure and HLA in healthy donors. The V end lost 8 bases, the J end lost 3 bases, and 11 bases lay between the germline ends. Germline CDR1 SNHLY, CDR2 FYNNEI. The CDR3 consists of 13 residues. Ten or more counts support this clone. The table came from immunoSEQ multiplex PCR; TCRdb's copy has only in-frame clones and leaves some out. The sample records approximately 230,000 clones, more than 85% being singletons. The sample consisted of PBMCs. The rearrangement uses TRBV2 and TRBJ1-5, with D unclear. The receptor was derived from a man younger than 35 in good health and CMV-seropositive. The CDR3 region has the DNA TGTGCCAGCTTATCACAGAACAATCAGCCCCAGCATTTT. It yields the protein CASLSQNNQPQHF.